The source of this T cell receptor (beta chain) is a study of T cell responses to AZD1222 COVID-19 vaccine. Regarding the study as a whole: Among AZD1222 vaccinees, only six or seven were seropositive at baseline.

On this clone: Its antigen remains unidentified.

Only in-frame clones appear in the TCRdb table, and some are missing; sequencing was by immunoSEQ multiplex PCR. The sample lists some 280,000 clones; approximately 94% were seen once. This TCR was recovered from an adult who received the AZD1222 COVID-19 vaccine. The input for sequencing was peripheral blood, taken 28 days after the second AZD1222 dose.

The CDR3 reads CASRGDGYTF. CDR3 DNA sequence: TGCGCCAGCAGGGGAGACGGCTACACCTTC. V is TRBV23-1 and J is TRBJ1-2; no reliable D call. TRBV23-1 is an ORF, with its function uncertain. The CDR3 is 10 amino acids. Trimming left V 6 bases short and J 8 bases short, with 7 bases between.